The 13 T cell receptor beta chains below all came from one sample that was sequenced in a study of blood T cell repertoires in COVID-19. Assay used: immunoSEQ multiplex PCR; TCRdb lists only in-frame clones, some missing. The data hold about 70,000 clones, with about 82% observed a single time. Sequencing input: peripheral blood. The receptor set was obtained from a woman aged 60-70 years with acute or convalescent COVID-19.

V and J are TRBV14 and TRBJ1-6, with D unclear. This CDR3 contains 17 residues. Trimming pared 0 bases from V and 4 bases from J, leaving 13 bases between. CDR1 and CDR2 from the germline V gene are SGHDN and FVKESK. CDR3 loop: CASSQDRRVAYNSPLHF. The CDR3 DNA sequence: TGTGCCAGCAGCCAAGATCGGAGGGTCGCGTATAATTCACCCCTCCACTTT. Complete variable domain (other parts from reference TRBV14 and TRBJ1-6): EAGVTQFPSHSVIEKGQTVTLRCDPISGHDNLYWYRRVMGKEIKFLLHFVKESKQDESGMPNNRFLAERTGGTYSTLKVQPAELEDSGVYFCASSQDRRVAYNSPLHFGNGTRLTVT.

The rearrangement joins TRBV7-6 to TRBJ1-1; 10 nucleotides line up with TRBD1. Per the germline V gene, CDR1 is SGHVS and CDR2 is FNYEAQ. With 5 bases clipped from V and 4 bases from J, the junction kept 4 bases outside the gene matches. There are 14 residues in the CDR3. CDR3 sequence (DNA): TGTGCCAGCAGCCTCCGGGACAGGGGCACTGAAGCTTTCTTT. Translation: CASSLRDRGTEAFF. The full variable domain, rest sourced from reference TRBV7-6 and TRBJ1-1, is GAGVSQSPRYKVTKRGQDVALRCDPISGHVSLYWYRQALGQGPEFLTYFNYEAQQDKSGLPNDRFSAERPEGSISTLTIQRTEQRDSAMYRCASSLRDRGTEAFFGQGTRLTVV.

This chain links TRBV2 with TRBJ1-5, with 8 bases identical to TRBD1. This CDR3 is 15 amino acids long. V was clipped by 6 bases and J by 0 bases; unmatched bases: 4. CDR1 is SNHLY and CDR2 is FYNNEI in the germline V gene. The CDR3 DNA reads TGTGCCAGCAGGGACAGGGTTCATAGCAATCAGCCCCAGCATTTT. Its protein product is CASRDRVHSNQPQHF.

The genes are TRBV6-5 and TRBJ2-7; D call uncertain. The germline CDR1 and CDR2 sequences are MNHEY and SVGAGI. V was clipped by 5 bases and J by 4 bases, with 6 bases between them. CDR3 length: 11 amino acids. CDR3 protein: CASSRAYEQYF. Here the CDR3 DNA reads TGTGCCAGCAGTAGAGCGTACGAGCAGTACTTC.

This clone was counted a single time. The J gene is TRBJ2-7, the V gene TRBV24-1; TRBD1 agrees at 7 bases. The CDR3 sequence is 14 residues long. The germline CDR1 and CDR2 sequences are KGHDR and SFDVKD. After removal of 3 bases from V and 0 bases from J, the junction contained 1 base not matched to a gene. The CDR3 bases are TGTGCCACCAGTGATGCAGGGGGCTCCTACGAGCAGTACTTC. This gives the protein CATSDAGGSYEQYF.

This chain links TRBV7-9 with TRBJ1-4; the D gene is possibly TRBD1 (5 bases). V was cut by 5 bases and J by 7 bases, with 14 bases left in between. The CDR3 length is 14 residues. From germline, CDR1 is SEHNR and CDR2 FQNEAQ (reference sequence). CDR3 protein: CASSINPRVEKLFF. The CDR3 bases are TGTGCCAGCAGCATCAACCCCAGGGTTGAAAAACTGTTTTTT.

The chain is built from TRBV7-6 and TRBJ2-1; TRBD2 is a possible D gene (5 bases). Germline CDR1 is SGHVS and CDR2 is FNYEAQ. With 3 bases removed from V and 3 bases from J, the gap between germline ends came to 9 bases. The CDR3 is 14 amino acids. DNA for the CDR3: TGTGCCAGCAGCTTGACTACAATCTACAATGAGCAGTTCTTC. This encodes CASSLTTIYNEQFF. Full variable domain (rest looked up from reference TRBV7-6 and TRBJ2-1): GAGVSQSPRYKVTKRGQDVALRCDPISGHVSLYWYRQALGQGPEFLTYFNYEAQQDKSGLPNDRFSAERPEGSISTLTIQRTEQRDSAMYRCASSLTTIYNEQFFGPGTRLTVL.

This chain links TRBV5-5 with TRBJ1-3; 9 bases agree with TRBD1. The trim removed 7 bases at V and 4 bases at J, leaving 6 bases unmatched. The V gene's germline CDR1 is SGHKS and CDR2 YYEKEE (reference sequence). The CDR3 is made up of 14 amino acids. The CDR3 coding sequence is TGTGCCAGCCACCGAGGGACAGGGGGAAACACCATATATTTT. Translated, it gives CASHRGTGGNTIYF.

The V gene is TRBV27, the J gene TRBJ2-7, with D perhaps matching TRBD1 (5 bases). Germline V gene sequence: CDR1 MNHEY, CDR2 SMNVEV (reference sequence). Trimming took 3 bases from V and 1 from J, leaving 13 bases between them. The CDR3 loop spans 15 amino acids. This CDR3 is CASSLRGQGSYEQYF. The CDR3 bases are TGTGCCAGCAGTTTGCGAGGTCAGGGTTCCTACGAGCAGTACTTC.

This chain connects TRBV9 to TRBJ1-1, with D tentatively TRBD1 (5 bases). Per the germline V gene, CDR1 is SGDLS and CDR2 is YYNGEE. The CDR3 spans 15 residues. The germline V and J ends were trimmed by 2 bases and 6 bases, with 17 bases remaining between them. The CDR3 bases are TGTGCCAGCAGCGTGAAGGGGAGGCGGGGGGCTGAAGCTTTCTTT. This sequence encodes CASSVKGRRGAEAFF.

About this clone: The sample contains more than one DNA sequence encoding this CDR3. The chain employs TRBV19 and TRBJ1-5; TRBD1 matches at 7 bases. V shed 5 bases, J shed 2 bases, and the junction held 6 bases outside the gene matches. The CDR3 extends over 15 amino acids. Germline V gives CDR1 LNHDA, CDR2 SQIVND (reference sequence). The chain's CDR3 is CASSSRQGGNQPQHF. In DNA, the CDR3 is TGTGCCAGTAGTTCAAGACAGGGAGGCAATCAGCCCCAGCATTTT.

This sequence joins TRBV2 and TRBJ1-5; D may be TRBD1 (5 bases). Germline CDR1 is SNHLY and CDR2 is FYNNEI. This CDR3 has 15 amino acids. With 6 bases removed from V and 4 bases from J, the gap between germline ends came to 16 bases. The CDR3 bases are TGTGCCAGCAGCTGGCGCGGGGGGGGAAATCAGCCCCAGCATTTT. Amino acids: CASSWRGGGNQPQHF.

J is TRBJ2-2 and V is TRBV18, with a weak D call TRBD2 (6 bases). CDR1 is KGHSH and CDR2 is LQKENI in the germline V gene. This CDR3 is 16 amino acids long. The V end was cut by 2 bases, the J end by 3 bases, with 13 bases between. The CDR3 reads CASSPRRRGDTGELFF. In DNA, the CDR3 is TGTGCCAGCTCACCAAGGAGGAGGGGAGACACCGGGGAGCTGTTTTTT. The variable domain in full, completed from reference TRBV18 and TRBJ2-2, reads NAGVMQNPRHLVRRRGQEARLRCSPMKGHSHVYWYRQLPEEGLKFMVYLQKENIIDESGMPKERFSAEFPKEGPSILRIQQVVRGDSAAYFCASSPRRRGDTGELFFGEGSRLTVL.